This T cell receptor beta chain is from a study of Graves' ophthalmopathy and Graves' hyperthyroidism. The study, taken as a whole, reports: A roughly 84% specificity and about 90% sensitivity were achieved by a 13-signature model that separated ophthalmopathy from stable hyperthyroidism.

Researchers took RNA transcripts and amplified TCR beta CDR3 regions from them. First-round RT-PCR employed HTBI primers, with a second-round multiplex PCR after it. TCRdb reprocessed the multiplex PCR reads with MiXCR, giving one entry per CDR3 protein. The table lists a few hundred thousand distinct CDR3 sequences, 17% of them singletons. The PBMCs were taken from approximately 9 ml of fresh peripheral blood. Germline lookup yields CDR1 MDHEN and CDR2 SYDVKM. The length of the CDR3 is 15 residues. V shed 3 bases, J shed 4 bases, and the junction held 7 bases outside the gene matches. This clonotype was observed at least ten times. The antigen remains undetermined.

The material sequenced was peripheral blood. The TCR comes from an adult woman with stable Graves' hyperthyroidism. The V gene is TRBV28, the J gene TRBJ1-2; 8 bases align to TRBD1. The CDR3 spells CASSFPPGGTYGYTF. CDR3 coding DNA: TGTGCCAGCAGTTTCCCTCCAGGGGGCACCTATGGCTACACCTTC.